This T cell receptor (beta chain) was obtained from a study of blood T cell repertoires in COVID-19. The CDR3 sequence is 15 residues long. Germline CDR1 MDHEN, CDR2 SYDVKM. Trimming stripped 5 bases from V and 2 bases from J, with 16 bases between. In the study's own analysis: Amplified reference gene primers provided the basis for estimating nucleated cell counts. Only in-frame clones appear in the TCRdb table, and some are missing; sequencing was by immunoSEQ multiplex PCR. V and J calls and clone size follow that table, whereas D and trimming were derived from the DNA. Of about 180,000 clones listed, roughly 83% are singletons.

The clonotype originates from a woman aged 25 to 39 who had recovered from COVID-19. The chain is built from TRBV28 and TRBJ2-7; TRBD2 might be the D (7 bases). The sequenced sample consisted of PBMCs or T cells enriched from blood (not recorded which). CDR3 nucleotide sequence: TGTGCCAGCAGTCCACCTGGGGGGGCCCCCTACGAGCAGTACTTC. Encoded protein: CASSPPGGAPYEQYF.